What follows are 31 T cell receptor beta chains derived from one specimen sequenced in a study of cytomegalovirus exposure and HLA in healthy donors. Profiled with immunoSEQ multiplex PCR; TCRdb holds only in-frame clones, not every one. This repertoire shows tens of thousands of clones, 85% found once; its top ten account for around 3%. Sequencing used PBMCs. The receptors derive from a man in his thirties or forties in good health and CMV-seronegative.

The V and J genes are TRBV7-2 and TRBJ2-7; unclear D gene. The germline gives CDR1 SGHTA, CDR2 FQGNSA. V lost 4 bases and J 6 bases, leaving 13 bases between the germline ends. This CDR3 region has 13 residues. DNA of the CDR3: TGTGCCAGCAGCTCCGGCAGGCTCCTCGAGCAGTACGTC. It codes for CASSSGRLLEQYV.

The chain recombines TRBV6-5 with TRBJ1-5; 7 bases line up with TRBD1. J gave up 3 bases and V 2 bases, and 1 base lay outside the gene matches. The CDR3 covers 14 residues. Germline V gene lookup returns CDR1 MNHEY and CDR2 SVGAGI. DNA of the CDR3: TGTGCCAGCAGTTACACAGGGGTCAATCAGCCCCAGCATTTT. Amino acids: CASSYTGVNQPQHF.

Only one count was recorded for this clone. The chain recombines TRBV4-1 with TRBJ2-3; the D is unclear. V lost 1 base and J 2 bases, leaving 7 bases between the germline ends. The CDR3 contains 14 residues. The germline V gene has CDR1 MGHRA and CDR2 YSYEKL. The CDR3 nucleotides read TGCGCCAGCAGCCAAGGTACGGTCACAGATACGCAGTATTTT. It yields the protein CASSQGTVTDTQYF.

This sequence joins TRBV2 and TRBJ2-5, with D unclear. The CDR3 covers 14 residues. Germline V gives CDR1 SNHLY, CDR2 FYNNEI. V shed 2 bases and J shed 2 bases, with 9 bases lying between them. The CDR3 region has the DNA TGTGCCAGCAGTGAACAGACTCCACAAGAGACCCAGTACTTC. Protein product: CASSEQTPQETQYF.

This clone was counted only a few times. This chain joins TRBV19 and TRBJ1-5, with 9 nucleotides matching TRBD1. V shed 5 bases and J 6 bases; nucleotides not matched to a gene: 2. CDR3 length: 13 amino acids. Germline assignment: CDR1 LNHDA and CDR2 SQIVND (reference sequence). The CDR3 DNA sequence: TGTGCCAGTAGTGGACAGGGGAGTCAGCCCCAGCATTTT. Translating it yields CASSGQGSQPQHF.

CDR3 protein: CASSPSWSGGRTF. The CDR3 nucleotides read TGTGCCAGCAGCCCCAGTTGGTCAGGAGGACGCACCTTC. The chain is built from TRBV13 and TRBJ1-2; D is unclear. Germline CDR1 reads PRHDT; CDR2 reads FYEKMQ (reference sequence). The V end was cut by 5 bases, the J end by 13 bases, with 20 bases between. The CDR3 consists of 13 residues.

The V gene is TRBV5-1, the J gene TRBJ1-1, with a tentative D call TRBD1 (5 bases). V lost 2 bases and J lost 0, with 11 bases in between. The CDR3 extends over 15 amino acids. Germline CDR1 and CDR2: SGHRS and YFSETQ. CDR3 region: CASSFQGFMNTEAFF. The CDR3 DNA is TGCGCCAGCAGCTTTCAGGGTTTCATGAACACTGAAGCTTTCTTT.

CDR3 coding DNA: TGTGCCAGCAGCGGGGGACAGGGGAAAGAAAAACTGTTTTTT. Translation: CASSGGQGKEKLFF. The V call is TRBV9, the J call TRBJ1-4; 10 nucleotides line up with TRBD1. J gave up 8 bases and V 3 bases, and 4 bases lay outside the gene matches. Germline lookup yields CDR1 SGDLS and CDR2 YYNGEE. The CDR3 covers 14 residues.

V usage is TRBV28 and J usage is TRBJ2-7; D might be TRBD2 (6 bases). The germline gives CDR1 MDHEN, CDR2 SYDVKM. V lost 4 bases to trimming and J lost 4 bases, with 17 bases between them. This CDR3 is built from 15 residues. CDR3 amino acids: CASSSSGLNPYEQYV. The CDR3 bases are TGTGCCAGCAGTTCCTCGGGACTCAACCCATACGAGCAGTACGTC.

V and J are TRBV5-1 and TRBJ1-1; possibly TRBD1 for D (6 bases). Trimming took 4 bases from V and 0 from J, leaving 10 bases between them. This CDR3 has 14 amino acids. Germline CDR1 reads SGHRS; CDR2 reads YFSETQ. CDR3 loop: CASSPGDMNTEAFF. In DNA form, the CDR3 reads TGCGCCAGCAGCCCAGGGGACATGAACACTGAAGCTTTCTTT.

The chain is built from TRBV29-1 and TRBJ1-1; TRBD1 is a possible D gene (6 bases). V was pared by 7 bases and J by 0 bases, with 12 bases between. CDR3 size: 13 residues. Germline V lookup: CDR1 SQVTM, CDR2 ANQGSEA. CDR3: CSAMDSLNTEAFF. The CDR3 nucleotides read TGCAGCGCCATGGACAGCTTGAACACTGAAGCTTTCTTT.

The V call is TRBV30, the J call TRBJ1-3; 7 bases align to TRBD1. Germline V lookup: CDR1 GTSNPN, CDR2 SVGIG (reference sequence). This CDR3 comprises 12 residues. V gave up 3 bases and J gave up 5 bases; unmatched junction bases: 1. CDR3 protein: CAWRTGRNTIYF. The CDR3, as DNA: TGTGCCTGGAGGACAGGGAGAAACACCATATATTTT.

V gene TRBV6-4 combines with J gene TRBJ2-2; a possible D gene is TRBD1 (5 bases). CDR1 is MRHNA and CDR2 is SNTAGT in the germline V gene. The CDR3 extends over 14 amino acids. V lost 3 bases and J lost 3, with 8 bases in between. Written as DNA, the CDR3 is TGTGCCAGCAGTGAGGGGCTTGACACCGGGGAGCTGTTTTTT. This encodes CASSEGLDTGELFF.

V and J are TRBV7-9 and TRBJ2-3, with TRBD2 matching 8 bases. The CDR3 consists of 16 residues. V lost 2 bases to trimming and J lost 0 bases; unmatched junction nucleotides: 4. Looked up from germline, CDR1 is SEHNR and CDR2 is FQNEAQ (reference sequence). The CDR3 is CASSLFAGGSTDTQYF. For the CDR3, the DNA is TGTGCCAGCAGCTTATTTGCGGGGGGCAGCACAGATACGCAGTATTTT.

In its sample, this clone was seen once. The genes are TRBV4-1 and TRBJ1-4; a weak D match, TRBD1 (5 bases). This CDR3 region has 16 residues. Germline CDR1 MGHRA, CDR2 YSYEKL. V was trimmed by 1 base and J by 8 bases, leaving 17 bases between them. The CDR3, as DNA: TGCGCCAGCAGCCAAGCGGAGCAGGGTTGGAACGAAAAACTGTTTTTT. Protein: CASSQAEQGWNEKLFF.

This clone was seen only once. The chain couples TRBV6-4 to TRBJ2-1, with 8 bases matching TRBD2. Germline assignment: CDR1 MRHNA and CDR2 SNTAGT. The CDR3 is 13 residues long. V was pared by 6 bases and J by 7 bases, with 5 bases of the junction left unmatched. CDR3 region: CASSRGGENEQFF. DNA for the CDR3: TGTGCCAGCAGCCGGGGGGGGGAGAATGAGCAGTTCTTC.

CDR3 region: CASSAYRETQYF. As DNA, the CDR3 is TGTGCCAGCAGTGCATACAGGGAAACTCAGTACTTC. V gene TRBV27 combines with J gene TRBJ2-5; D possibly corresponds to TRBD1 (6 bases). Trimming left V 5 bases short and J 11 bases short, with 15 bases between. The CDR3 covers 12 residues. Germline V gives CDR1 MNHEY, CDR2 SMNVEV (reference sequence).

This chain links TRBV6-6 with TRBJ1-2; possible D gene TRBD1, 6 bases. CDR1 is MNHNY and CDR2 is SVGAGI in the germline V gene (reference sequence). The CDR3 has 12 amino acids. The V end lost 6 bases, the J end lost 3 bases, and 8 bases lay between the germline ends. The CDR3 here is CASRSGDYGYTF. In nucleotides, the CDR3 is TGTGCCAGCAGGTCAGGGGACTATGGCTACACCTTC.

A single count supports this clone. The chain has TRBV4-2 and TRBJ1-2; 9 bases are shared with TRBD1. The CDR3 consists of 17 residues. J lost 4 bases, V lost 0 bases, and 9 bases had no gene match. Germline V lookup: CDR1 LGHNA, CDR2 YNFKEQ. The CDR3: CASSQDQETGGPYGYTF. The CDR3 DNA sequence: TGTGCCAGCAGCCAAGATCAAGAGACAGGGGGTCCCTATGGCTACACCTTC.

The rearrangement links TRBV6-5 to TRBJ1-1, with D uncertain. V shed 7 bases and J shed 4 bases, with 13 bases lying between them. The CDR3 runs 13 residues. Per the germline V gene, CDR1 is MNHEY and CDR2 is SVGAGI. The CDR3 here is CASTPNSGTEAFF. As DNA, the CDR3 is TGTGCCAGCACCCCAAACAGTGGCACTGAAGCTTTCTTT.

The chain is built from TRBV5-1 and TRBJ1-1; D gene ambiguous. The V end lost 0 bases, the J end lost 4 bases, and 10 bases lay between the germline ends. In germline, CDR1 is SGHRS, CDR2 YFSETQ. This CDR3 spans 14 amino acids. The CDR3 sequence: CASSLDPGGTEAFF. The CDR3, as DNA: TGCGCCAGCAGCTTGGATCCGGGAGGCACTGAAGCTTTCTTT.

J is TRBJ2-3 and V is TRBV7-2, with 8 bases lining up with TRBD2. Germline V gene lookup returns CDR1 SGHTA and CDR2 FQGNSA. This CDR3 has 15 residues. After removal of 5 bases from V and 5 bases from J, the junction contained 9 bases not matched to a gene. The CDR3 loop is CASSLFSGVGDTQYF. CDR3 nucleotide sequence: TGTGCCAGCAGCCTCTTTAGCGGGGTAGGAGATACGCAGTATTTT.

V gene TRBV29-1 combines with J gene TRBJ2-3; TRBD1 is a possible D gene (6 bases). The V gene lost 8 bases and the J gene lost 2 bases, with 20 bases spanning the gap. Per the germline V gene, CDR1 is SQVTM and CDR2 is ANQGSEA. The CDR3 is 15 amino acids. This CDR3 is CSHERGQGITDTQYF. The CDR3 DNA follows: TGCAGCCACGAACGGGGCCAGGGGATCACAGATACGCAGTATTTT.

The CDR3, as DNA: TGTGCCAGCGGGGACAGGGAACATCAGCCCCAGCATTTT. Amino acids: CASGDREHQPQHF. The chain joins TRBV2 to TRBJ1-5, with 9 bases identical to TRBD1. J gave up 5 bases and V 8 bases, and 4 bases lay outside the gene matches. The CDR3 totals 13 residues. Germline V lookup: CDR1 SNHLY, CDR2 FYNNEI. Using reference TRBV2 and TRBJ1-5 for the parts outside the CDR3, the full variable domain is EPEVTQTPSHQVTQMGQEVILRCVPISNHLYFYWYRQILGQKVEFLVSFYNNEISEKSEIFDDQFSVERPDGSNFTLKIRSTKLEDSAMYFCASGDREHQPQHFGDGTRLSIL.

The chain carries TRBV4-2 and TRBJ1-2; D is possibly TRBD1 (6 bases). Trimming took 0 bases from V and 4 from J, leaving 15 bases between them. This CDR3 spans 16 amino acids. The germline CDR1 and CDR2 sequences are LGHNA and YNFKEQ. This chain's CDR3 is CASSQEGAPQGYGYTF. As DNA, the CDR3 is TGTGCCAGCAGCCAAGAGGGTGCTCCACAGGGCTATGGCTACACCTTC.

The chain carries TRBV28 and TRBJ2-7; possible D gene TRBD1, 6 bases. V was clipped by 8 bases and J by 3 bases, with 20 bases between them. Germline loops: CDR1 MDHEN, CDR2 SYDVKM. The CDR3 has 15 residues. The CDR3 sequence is CASGPPFTGYYEQYV. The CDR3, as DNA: TGTGCCAGCGGGCCCCCCTTTACAGGGTACTACGAGCAGTACGTC.

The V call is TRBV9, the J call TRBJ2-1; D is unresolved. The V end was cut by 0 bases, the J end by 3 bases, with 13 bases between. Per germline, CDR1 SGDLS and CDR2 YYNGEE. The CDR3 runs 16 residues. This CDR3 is CASSVGVRQDYNEQFF. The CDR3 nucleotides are TGTGCCAGCAGCGTAGGGGTACGACAAGACTACAATGAGCAGTTCTTC.

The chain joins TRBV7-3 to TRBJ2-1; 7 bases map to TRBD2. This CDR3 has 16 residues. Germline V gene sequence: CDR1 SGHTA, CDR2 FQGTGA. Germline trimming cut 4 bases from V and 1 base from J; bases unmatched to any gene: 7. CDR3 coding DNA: TGTGCCAGCAGCTCCTCTCGACTAGCATCCTACAATGAGCAGTTCTTC. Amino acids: CASSSSRLASYNEQFF.

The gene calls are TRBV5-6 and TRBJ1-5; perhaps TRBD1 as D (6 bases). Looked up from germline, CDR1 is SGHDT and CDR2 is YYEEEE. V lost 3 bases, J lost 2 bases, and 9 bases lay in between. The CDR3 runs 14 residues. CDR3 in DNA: TGTGCCAGCAGCTCAGGGGTAGGCAATCAGCCCCAGCATTTT. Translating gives CASSSGVGNQPQHF.

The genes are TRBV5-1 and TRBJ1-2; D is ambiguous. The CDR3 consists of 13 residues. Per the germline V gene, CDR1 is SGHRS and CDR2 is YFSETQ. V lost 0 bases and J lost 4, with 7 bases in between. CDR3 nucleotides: TGCGCCAGCAGCTTGGGTCAGCGCTATGGCTACACCTTC. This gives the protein CASSLGQRYGYTF.

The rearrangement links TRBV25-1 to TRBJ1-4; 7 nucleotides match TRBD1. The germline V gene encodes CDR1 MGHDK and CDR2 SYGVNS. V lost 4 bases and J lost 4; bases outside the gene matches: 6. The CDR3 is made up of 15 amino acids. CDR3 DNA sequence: TGTGCCAGCAGTGTCCCACAGGGGAGTAATGAAAAACTGTTTTTT. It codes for CASSVPQGSNEKLFF.